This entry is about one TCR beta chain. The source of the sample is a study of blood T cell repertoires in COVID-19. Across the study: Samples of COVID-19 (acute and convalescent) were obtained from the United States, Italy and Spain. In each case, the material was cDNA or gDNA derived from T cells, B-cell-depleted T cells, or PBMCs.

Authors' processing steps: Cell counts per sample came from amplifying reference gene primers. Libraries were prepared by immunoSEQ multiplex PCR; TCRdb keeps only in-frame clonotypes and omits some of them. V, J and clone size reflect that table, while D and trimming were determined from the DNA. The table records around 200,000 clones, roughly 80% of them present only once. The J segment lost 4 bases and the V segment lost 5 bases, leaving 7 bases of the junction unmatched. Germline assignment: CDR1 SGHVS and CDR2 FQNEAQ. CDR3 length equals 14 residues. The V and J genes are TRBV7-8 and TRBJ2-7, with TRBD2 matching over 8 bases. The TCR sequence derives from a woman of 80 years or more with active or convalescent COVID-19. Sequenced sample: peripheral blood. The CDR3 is CASSPGGAGYEQYF. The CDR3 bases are TGTGCCAGCAGCCCGGGGGGGGCGGGTTACGAGCAGTACTTC.